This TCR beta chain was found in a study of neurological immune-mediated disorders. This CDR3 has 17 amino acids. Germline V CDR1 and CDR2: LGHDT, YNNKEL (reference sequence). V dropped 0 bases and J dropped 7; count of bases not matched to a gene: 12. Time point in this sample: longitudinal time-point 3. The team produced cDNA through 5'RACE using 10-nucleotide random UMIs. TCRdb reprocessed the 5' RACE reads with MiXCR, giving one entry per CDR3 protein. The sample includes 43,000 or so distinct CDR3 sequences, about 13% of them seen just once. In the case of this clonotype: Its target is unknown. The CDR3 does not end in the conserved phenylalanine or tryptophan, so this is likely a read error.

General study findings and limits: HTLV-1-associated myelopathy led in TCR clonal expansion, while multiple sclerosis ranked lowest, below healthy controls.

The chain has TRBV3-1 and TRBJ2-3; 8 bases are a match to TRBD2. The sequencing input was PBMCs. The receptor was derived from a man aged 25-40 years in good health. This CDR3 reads CASSQDSAGGGLYTQYY. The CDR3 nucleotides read TGTGCCAGCAGCCAAGATTCCGCGGGAGGAGGTTTATATACGCAGTATTAT.